This T cell receptor (beta chain) was observed in a study of blood T cell repertoires in COVID-19. The wider study: Researchers got acute and convalescent COVID-19 samples from the United States, Italy and Spain. T cells, B-cell-depleted T cells, or PBMCs provided the cDNA or gDNA that served as material.

Source study methods: By means of reference gene primer amplification, nucleated cell counts were estimated. Produced via immunoSEQ multiplex PCR; TCRdb's table is partial and in-frame only. Clone size and the V and J calls come from that table; the DNA yielded D and trimming. The data contain about 280,000 clones, 85% of them singletons. The J segment lost 4 bases and the V segment lost 5 bases, leaving 11 bases of the junction unmatched. The CDR3 is 15 residues long. CDR1 is GTSNPN and CDR2 is SVGIG in the germline V gene (reference sequence). The chain employs TRBV30 and TRBJ1-3, with TRBD1 matching 7 bases. This TCR was sampled from a middle-aged man with active or convalescent COVID-19. The sequenced sample was peripheral blood. The CDR3 coding sequence is TGTGCCTGGGGGGGAACAGGGGAGTCGGGAAACACCATATATTTT. Its translation: CAWGGTGESGNTIYF. Full variable domain (rest looked up from reference TRBV30 and TRBJ1-3): SQTIHQWPATLVQPVGSPLSLECTVEGTSNPNLYWYRQAAGRGLQLLFYSVGIGQISSEVPQNLSASRPQDRQFILSSKKLLLSDSGFYLCAWGGTGESGNTIYFGEGSWLTVV.